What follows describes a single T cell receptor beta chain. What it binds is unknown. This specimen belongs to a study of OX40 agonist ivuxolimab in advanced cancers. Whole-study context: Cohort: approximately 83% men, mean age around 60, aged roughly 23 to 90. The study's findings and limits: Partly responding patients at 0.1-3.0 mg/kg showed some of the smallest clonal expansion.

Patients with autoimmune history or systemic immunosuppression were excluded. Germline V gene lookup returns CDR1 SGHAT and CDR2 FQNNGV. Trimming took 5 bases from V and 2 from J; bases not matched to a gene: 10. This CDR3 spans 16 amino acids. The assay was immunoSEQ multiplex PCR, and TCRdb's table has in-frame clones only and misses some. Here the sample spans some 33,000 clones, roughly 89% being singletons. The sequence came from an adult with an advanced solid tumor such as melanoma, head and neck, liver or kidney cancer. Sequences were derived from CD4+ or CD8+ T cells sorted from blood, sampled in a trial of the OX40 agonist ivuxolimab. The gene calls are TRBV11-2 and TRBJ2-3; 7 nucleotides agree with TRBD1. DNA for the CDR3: TGTGCCAGCAGCCCAGGGGGTGGGACAGACACAGATACGCAGTATTTT. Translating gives CASSPGGGTDTDTQYF.